The rows below give T cell receptor beta chains drawn from one sample of a study of T cells in Graves' hyperthyroidism and ophthalmopathy. TCRdb itself ran the multiplex PCR reads through MiXCR, one entry per CDR3 protein. In the table there are about 640,000 distinct CDR3 sequences, roughly 20% of which are singletons. Material: blood. Source of these receptors: a man aged 25 to 40 with Graves' ophthalmopathy. CDR3s include the opening cysteine and the closing phenylalanine or tryptophan. Fields, in order: V gene, D gene, J gene, clone size, CDR3 protein, CDR3 DNA. The D gene is left open where the match is weak. The size of a clone is reported for some rows only, either as once, few or many, or as a class for expanded clones.

V: TRBV9; D: NA; J: TRBJ2-5; size: NA; CDR3: CASSVAGVGGQETQYF; DNA: TGTGCCAGCAGCGTAGCTGGTGTGGGCGGACAAGAGACCCAGTACTTC
V: TRBV9; D: NA; J: TRBJ2-3; size: few; CDR3: CASSVSVRGTSTDTQYF; DNA: TGTGCCAGCAGCGTAAGCGTTCGGGGGACGAGCACAGATACGCAGTATTTT
V: TRBV28; D: TRBD2; J: TRBJ2-1; size: NA; CDR3: CASSLSGLGSYNEQFF; DNA: TGTGCCAGCAGTTTATCGGGACTAGGCTCCTACAATGAGCAGTTCTTC
V: TRBV7-3; D: NA; J: TRBJ2-3; size: NA; CDR3: CASSPTGTSTDTQYF; DNA: TGTGCCAGCAGCCCCACCGGGACAAGCACAGATACGCAGTATTTT
V: TRBV10-3; D: NA; J: TRBJ1-4; size: few; CDR3: CAISERYPNEKLFF; DNA: TGTGCCATCAGTGAGAGGTACCCTAATGAAAAACTGTTTTTT
V: TRBV19; D: NA; J: TRBJ1-2; size: once; CDR3: CASSLNRAWGYTF; DNA: TGTGCCAGTAGTCTGAACAGGGCATGGGGCTACACCTTC
V: TRBV5-4; D: NA; J: TRBJ2-7; size: NA; CDR3: CAGSLGYEQYF; DNA: TGTGCCGGCAGCTTGGGCTACGAGCAGTACTTC
V: TRBV4-3; D: NA; J: TRBJ2-3; size: few; CDR3: CASSPGWGTDTQYF; DNA: TGCGCCAGCAGCCCCGGGTGGGGCACAGATACGCAGTATTTT
V: TRBV20-1; D: NA; J: TRBJ1-2; size: NA; CDR3: CSADKLAGSYGYTF; DNA: TGCAGTGCGGACAAACTAGCGGGGAGCTATGGCTACACCTTC
V: TRBV3-1; D: NA; J: TRBJ2-7; size: NA; CDR3: CASSQDVGAANEQYF; DNA: TGTGCCAGCAGCCAAGATGTGGGGGCAGCTAACGAGCAGTACTTC
V: TRBV5-1; D: NA; J: TRBJ2-3; size: many; CDR3: CASSLYPGKGWTDTQYF; DNA: TGCGCCAGCAGCTTGTATCCGGGTAAGGGATGGACAGATACGCAGTATTTT